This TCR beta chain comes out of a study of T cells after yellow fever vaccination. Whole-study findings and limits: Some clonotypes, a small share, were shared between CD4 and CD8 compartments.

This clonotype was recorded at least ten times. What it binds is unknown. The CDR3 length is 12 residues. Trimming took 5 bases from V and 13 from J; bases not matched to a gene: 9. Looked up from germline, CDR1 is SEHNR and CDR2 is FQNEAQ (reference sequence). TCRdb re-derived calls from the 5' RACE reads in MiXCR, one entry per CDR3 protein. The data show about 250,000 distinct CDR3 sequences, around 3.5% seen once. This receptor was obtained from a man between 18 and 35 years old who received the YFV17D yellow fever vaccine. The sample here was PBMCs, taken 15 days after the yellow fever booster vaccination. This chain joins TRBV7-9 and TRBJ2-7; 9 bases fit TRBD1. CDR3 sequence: CASSQRGTGRYF. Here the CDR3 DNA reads TGTGCCAGCAGCCAGAGGGGGACAGGGCGTTACTTC.